This T cell receptor (beta chain) was observed in a study of a mutant IDH1 vaccine in newly diagnosed glioma. The method was immunoSEQ multiplex PCR; TCRdb's version includes in-frame clones alone and lacks a portion of them. The sample records 70,000 to 100,000 clones, approximately 80% being singletons. V gave up 7 bases and J gave up 2 bases, with 14 bases separating them. This CDR3 has 13 amino acids. The germline CDR1 and CDR2 sequences are SQVTM and ANQGSEA. Specified time point: baseline, week 1 (first vaccination visit). Described treatment: pre-vaccination baseline after standard-of-care therapy.

The sequence came from a man aged 35 to 55 with glioma. Some clones in this sample may be carry-over from other donors' samples. The genes are TRBV29-1 and TRBJ1-1; unclear D gene. The starting material was PBMCs, obtained from a glioma patient treated with radiotherapy, temozolomide or both. CDR3 bases: TGCAGCGCCCTTTGGCAGCAAAACACTGAAGCTTTCTTT. Protein product: CSALWQQNTEAFF.